The 23 T cell receptor beta chains presented below share a single source sample, sequenced in a study of blood T cells in healthy people across ages. Sample-barcoded 5' priming and a J-beta primer mix drove a second PCR of roughly 7 to 11 cycles. Each CDR3 protein gets one entry after TCRdb re-called the 5' RACE reads with MiXCR. Of under 950,000 distinct CDR3 sequences in the sample, about 24% were seen once. Material: blood. The receptors were sampled from a man in his 70s in good health.

This chain joins TRBV7-7 and TRBJ2-3, with 9 bases that match TRBD2. Germline-derived CDR1 and CDR2 are SSHAT and FNYEAQ (reference sequence). Germline trimming cut 2 bases from V and 3 bases from J; bases unmatched to any gene: 6. The CDR3 consists of 16 residues. CDR3 nucleotides: TGTGCCAGCAGCTTATCTGGGACTAGCTGTACAGATACGCAGTATTTT. This codes for CASSLSGTSCTDTQYF.

This clonotype was detected only a few times. This chain connects TRBV20-1 to TRBJ1-5, with D maybe TRBD1 (6 bases). Germline CDR1 DFQATT, CDR2 SNEGSKA (reference sequence). This CDR3 contains 14 residues. V was cut by 3 bases and J by 7 bases, with 16 bases left in between. The CDR3 DNA is TGCAGTGCTAGCGGGGTACAGGGCAGGCAGCCCCAGCATTTT. It encodes CSASGVQGRQPQHF.

This clonotype has a handful of counts. The chain uses TRBV2 and TRBJ1-3; 7 bases fit TRBD1. Germline V lookup: CDR1 SNHLY, CDR2 FYNNEI. After removal of 4 bases from V and 2 bases from J, the junction contained 2 bases not matched to a gene. The CDR3 is 14 residues long. The CDR3, as DNA: TGTGCCAGCAGTGCGGACAGGACTGGAAACACCATATATTTT. This sequence encodes CASSADRTGNTIYF.

This clonotype occurred a few times. This rearrangement joins TRBV6-2 or TRBV6-3 to TRBJ2-5, with D uncertain. The CDR3 sequence is 13 residues long. V was shortened by 6 bases and J by 4 bases, with 12 bases between the two germline ends. Germline CDR1 reads MNHEY; CDR2 reads SVGEGT. The CDR3 bases are TGTGCCAGCAGCCCCCATTTGGGAGAGACCCAGTACTTC. The encoded protein is CASSPHLGETQYF.

The rearrangement joins TRBV20-1 to TRBJ2-5, with TRBD2 matching 8 bases. The germline V gene encodes CDR1 DFQATT and CDR2 SNEGSKA (reference sequence). The CDR3 sequence is 13 residues long. CDR3 sequence (DNA): TGCAGCGGAACTCGGGGGGGCCAAGAGACCCAGTACTTC. Translated: CSGTRGGQETQYF.

This clonotype has at least ten counts. V gene TRBV7-8 combines with J gene TRBJ2-1; D is unresolved. Germline V gene data show CDR1 as SGHVS and CDR2 as FQNEAQ. The V gene lost 5 bases and the J gene lost 5 bases, with 10 bases spanning the gap. The CDR3 contains 13 residues. The CDR3 region has the DNA TGTGCCAGCAGCCTAAGGACGAACAATGAGCAGTTCTTC. Encoded protein: CASSLRTNNEQFF.

There are a few counts of this clonotype. The chain uses TRBV4-1 and TRBJ2-5; perhaps TRBD1 as D (6 bases). The J call may be faulty, since TRBJ2-7 better matches the DNA end. Germline V gives CDR1 MGHRA, CDR2 YSYEKL. The CDR3 totals 16 residues. In DNA, the CDR3 is TGCGCCAGCAGCCAAGCGGTGAACCCTGACAGGTCCGAGCAGTACGTC. It encodes CASSQAVNPDRSEQYV.

This clonotype was counted ten times or more. The J gene is TRBJ2-7, the V gene TRBV5-4, with no clear D. Germline loops: CDR1 SGHNT, CDR2 YYREEE (reference sequence). V was trimmed by 0 bases and J by 3 bases, leaving 7 bases between them. This CDR3 contains 13 residues. In DNA form, the CDR3 reads TGTGCCAGCAGCTTGGGCACCAACTACGAGCAGTACTTC. Translation gives CASSLGTNYEQYF.

This clonotype was detected a few times. The chain uses TRBV14 and TRBJ1-4; D is uncertain. Germline lookup yields CDR1 SGHDN and CDR2 FVKESK. The CDR3 is 14 amino acids. The V end lost 4 bases, the J end lost 6 bases, and 12 bases lay between the germline ends. The CDR3 loop reads CASSPLESYEKLFF. The CDR3 nucleotides read TGTGCCAGCAGCCCGTTAGAGTCGTATGAAAAACTGTTTTTT.

This clonotype was counted only a few times. This chain uses TRBV6-5 with TRBJ2-5; 12 nucleotides match TRBD1. The end of the DNA is better explained by TRBJ2-7, so the J call may be wrong. This CDR3 region has 15 residues. CDR1 is MNHEY, CDR2 SVGAGI, per germline. The CDR3 protein is CASSYSGTGGDEQYF. CDR3 DNA sequence: TGTGCCAGCAGTTACTCTGGGACAGGGGGCGACGAGCAGTACTTC.

V and J are TRBV12-3 or TRBV12-4 and TRBJ1-3; perhaps TRBD1 as D (5 bases). Trimming cost V 1 base and J 1 base, with 11 bases left between them. The CDR3 is made up of 16 amino acids. The CDR3 protein is CASSLGPRVSGNTIYF. The CDR3 nucleotides read TGTGCCAGCAGTTTAGGGCCCAGGGTGTCTGGAAACACCATATATTTT.

The CDR3 here is CASSPTLAGALNEQFF. The CDR3 DNA sequence: TGTGCCAGCTCACCAACACTAGCGGGAGCTCTCAATGAGCAGTTCTTC. The chain couples TRBV18 to TRBJ2-1; 11 bases are shared with TRBD2. Per germline, CDR1 KGHSH and CDR2 LQKENI. CDR3 size: 16 residues. The V gene end was trimmed by 2 bases and the J gene end by 6 bases; junction bases not matched to a gene: 6.

This clonotype showed up just a few times. J is TRBJ2-5 and V is TRBV5-4; D may be TRBD2 (7 bases). The CDR3 has 15 residues. V lost 4 bases and J lost 5, with 18 bases in between. Germline V lookup: CDR1 SGHNT, CDR2 YYREEE (reference sequence). The CDR3 protein is CASSNGGRESETQYF. The CDR3, as DNA: TGTGCCAGCAGCAATGGGGGGCGGGAGTCTGAGACCCAGTACTTC.

The chain joins TRBV29-1 to TRBJ2-5; a weak D match, TRBD1 (6 bases). Germline-derived CDR1 and CDR2 are SQVTM and ANQGSEA. V gave up 7 bases and J gave up 2 bases, with 8 bases separating them. The length of the CDR3 is 11 residues. DNA of the CDR3: TGCAGCGCGGGACAACAAGAGACCCAGTACTTC. Its translation is CSAGQQETQYF. Supplemented by reference TRBV29-1 and TRBJ2-5, the full variable domain reads SAVISQKPSRDICQRGTSLTIQCQVDSQVTMMFWYRQQPGQSLTLIATANQGSEATYESGFVIDKFPISRPNLTFSTLTVSNMSPEDSSIYLCSAGQQETQYFGPGTRLLVL.

At least ten counts were recorded for this clonotype. The chain couples TRBV3-1 to TRBJ2-1; 9 bases match TRBD2. Per germline, CDR1 LGHDT and CDR2 YNNKEL (reference sequence). The CDR3 contains 15 residues. The J segment lost 2 bases and the V segment lost 2 bases, leaving 1 base of the junction unmatched. The CDR3 region is CASSQLAGPYNEQFF. DNA of the CDR3: TGTGCCAGCAGCCAACTAGCGGGGCCCTACAATGAGCAGTTCTTC.

In its sample, this clonotype was seen a few times. CDR3 in DNA: TGTGCCAGCTCACCTCTGGAGGGGAACTATGGCTACACCTTC. It translates to CASSPLEGNYGYTF. The chain combines TRBV18 with TRBJ1-2; the D gene is possibly TRBD1 (5 bases). V was pared by 3 bases and J by 2 bases, with 10 bases between. The CDR3 loop spans 14 amino acids. The germline gives CDR1 KGHSH, CDR2 LQKENI.

Points on this clonotype: This could be a read error, since a much larger clone is one nucleotide away. This chain joins TRBV20-1 and TRBJ1-1; tentatively, D is TRBD1 (5 bases). In germline, CDR1 is DFQATT, CDR2 SNEGSKA (reference sequence). This CDR3 has 12 amino acids. CDR3 in DNA: TGCAGCGTCCCGCGGGGGAATGGTGAAGCTATCTTT. It translates to CSVPRGNGEAIF.

This clonotype showed up many times. The chain is built from TRBV5-5 and TRBJ1-1, with TRBD1 matching 8 bases. Trimming took 0 bases from V and 1 from J; bases not matched to a gene: 5. Germline lookup yields CDR1 SGHKS and CDR2 YYEKEE (reference sequence). This CDR3 region has 16 residues. The CDR3, as DNA: TGTGCCAGCAGCTTGGCGCCAGGGGGCTCGAACACTGAAGCTTTCTTT. It specifies CASSLAPGGSNTEAFF.

This clonotype came up a few times. This rearrangement joins TRBV27 to TRBJ2-1; D not certain. Between the trimmed V and J ends, which lost 2 bases and 4 bases, there was a span of 9 bases. Germline V gene lookup returns CDR1 MNHEY and CDR2 SMNVEV (reference sequence). The CDR3 consists of 14 residues. The CDR3 sequence: CASSLVDQYNEQFF. The DNA for the CDR3 is TGTGCCAGCAGTTTAGTGGACCAGTACAATGAGCAGTTCTTC.

A few counts support this clonotype. The chain employs TRBV30 and TRBJ2-3; 9 positions match TRBD2. The length of the CDR3 is 13 residues. Germline V gene data show CDR1 as GTSNPN and CDR2 as SVGIG (reference sequence). V dropped 5 bases and J dropped 1; count of bases not matched to a gene: 1. CDR3 loop: CAWVAGGTDTQYF. CDR3 DNA: TGTGCCTGGGTAGCGGGGGGCACAGATACGCAGTATTTT.

This sequence joins TRBV6-2 or TRBV6-3 and TRBJ2-3, with 9 bases lining up with TRBD2. The CDR3 runs 15 residues. V was clipped by 0 bases and J by 10 bases; unmatched bases: 8. Germline CDR1 is MNHEY and CDR2 is SVGEGT. CDR3 sequence reads: CASSYSSTGLAAQYF. CDR3 nucleotides: TGTGCCAGCAGTTACTCTTCTACGGGACTAGCCGCGCAGTATTTT.

This clonotype was seen more than once but under ten times. The genes are TRBV7-2 and TRBJ2-7; maybe TRBD1 (6 bases). The length of the CDR3 is 14 residues. Looked up from germline, CDR1 is SGHTA and CDR2 is FQGNSA. Trimming shortened V by 5 bases and J by 2 bases, and 13 bases separated the two germline ends. The CDR3 DNA sequence: TGTGCCAGCAGCAAGGGACACACCACCTACGAGCAGTACTTC. Protein sequence: CASSKGHTTYEQYF. Drawing the rest from reference TRBV7-2 and TRBJ2-7, the complete variable domain is GAGVSQSPSNKVTEKGKDVELRCDPISGHTALYWYRQSLGQGLEFLIYFQGNSAPDKSGLPSDRFSAERTGGSVSTLTIQRTQQEDSAVYLCASSKGHTTYEQYFGPGTRLTVT.

The chain couples TRBV7-9 to TRBJ2-4; 7 bases are a match to TRBD1. From germline, CDR1 is SEHNR and CDR2 FQNEAQ (reference sequence). V shed 2 bases, J shed 6 bases, and the junction held 4 bases outside the gene matches. The CDR3 covers 14 residues. The CDR3 protein is CASSLRTGINIQYF. The CDR3 DNA sequence: TGTGCCAGCAGCTTAAGGACAGGCATAAACATTCAGTACTTC.